The 16 T cell receptor beta chains below come from one sample, sequenced in a study of blood T cell repertoires in COVID-19. Repertoires were generated with immunoSEQ multiplex PCR, while TCRdb's copy carries only in-frame clones and drops some. The sample has roughly 100,000 clones; around 87% are singletons. Sequenced material: peripheral blood. The source is a human donor in a cohort sampled during active COVID-19.

The V call is TRBV3-1 (or the pseudogene TRBV3-2), the J call TRBJ1-6, with 7 nucleotides matching TRBD1. The germline gives CDR1 LGHDT, CDR2 YNNKEL (reference sequence). With V trimmed by 1 base and J by 7 bases, 4 bases remained unmatched. The CDR3 is made up of 15 amino acids. Here the CDR3 reads CASSQGGTANSPLHF. The CDR3 nucleotides are TGTGCCAGCAGCCAAGGTGGGACAGCCAATTCACCCCTCCACTTT.

The CDR3 here is CASRSGTSNEKLFF. CDR3 sequence (DNA): TGTGCCAGCAGGAGCGGGACATCTAATGAAAAACTGTTTTTT. The chain carries TRBV7-2 and TRBJ1-4; D is perhaps TRBD1 (6 bases). Germline loops: CDR1 SGHTA, CDR2 FQGNSA. The CDR3 sequence is 14 residues long. The V gene lost 6 bases and the J gene lost 3 bases, with 11 bases spanning the gap.

The rearrangement links TRBV4-3 to TRBJ2-3; the match to TRBD2 covers 10 bases. Germline loops: CDR1 LGHNA, CDR2 YSLEER. The ends lost 0 bases at V and 2 bases at J; junction bases unmatched: 17. The CDR3 spans 21 residues. The CDR3 sequence is CASSQEAKAGGMIGDTDTQYF. Here the CDR3 DNA reads TGCGCCAGCAGCCAAGAGGCCAAAGCGGGAGGGATGATAGGTGACACAGATACGCAGTATTTT.

The rearrangement joins TRBV3-1 (or the pseudogene TRBV3-2) to TRBJ2-7, with 11 bases matching TRBD2. CDR1 LGHDT and CDR2 YNNKEL come from the germline V gene (reference sequence). The CDR3 is 18 amino acids. Germline trimming cut 3 bases from V and 1 base from J; bases unmatched to any gene: 11. The CDR3 nucleotides are TGTGCCAGCAGCCAGGAGTTTCCGGGGACTAGCGGTTCCTACGAGCAGTACTTC. This translates into CASSQEFPGTSGSYEQYF.

This clone appeared a few times. The chain couples TRBV19 to TRBJ1-5, with 7 bases fitting TRBD1. The CDR3 covers 15 residues. Germline assignment: CDR1 LNHDA and CDR2 SQIVND (reference sequence). After removal of 6 bases from V and 1 base from J, the junction contained 6 bases not matched to a gene. CDR3 in amino acids: CASRPGGWSNQPQHF. The CDR3 DNA reads TGTGCCAGTAGACCAGGGGGATGGAGCAATCAGCCCCAGCATTTT. The complete variable domain, with remaining parts taken from reference TRBV19 and TRBJ1-5, reads DGGITQSPKYLFRKEGQNVTLSCEQNLNHDAMYWYRQDPGQGLRLIYYSQIVNDFQKGDIAEGYSVSREKKESFPLTVTSAQKNPTAFYLCASRPGGWSNQPQHFGDGTRLSIL.

This rearrangement joins TRBV6-6 to TRBJ2-2, with D maybe TRBD2 (5 bases). CDR3 length: 15 residues. The ends were cut back, 5 bases at V and 6 bases at J, with 16 bases in the middle. In germline, CDR1 is MNHNY, CDR2 SVGAGI (reference sequence). CDR3 region: CASSRVASPAGELFF. In DNA, the CDR3 is TGTGCCAGCAGTCGGGTAGCGTCCCCCGCCGGGGAGCTGTTTTTT.

The chain carries TRBV18 and TRBJ2-2; D gene ambiguous. The CDR3 has 14 residues. V lost 2 bases and J lost 4, with 8 bases in between. CDR1 is KGHSH and CDR2 is LQKENI in the germline V gene. As DNA, the CDR3 is TGTGCCAGCTCACCAGACTCCCTCACCGGGGAGCTGTTTTTT. Its translation: CASSPDSLTGELFF.

The gene calls are TRBV6-2 or TRBV6-3 and TRBJ2-2; 7 bases map to TRBD2. Germline lookup yields CDR1 MNHEY and CDR2 SVGEGT. The CDR3 length is 17 residues. Losses at the gene ends were 1 base for V and 2 bases for J; bases not matched to a gene: 7. The CDR3: CASSYYGPSGNTGELFF. The DNA for the CDR3 is TGTGCCAGCAGTTACTATGGTCCTAGCGGAAACACCGGGGAGCTGTTTTTT.

This clone has only one observation. This sequence joins TRBV19 and TRBJ1-1, with no clear D. Per the germline V gene, CDR1 is LNHDA and CDR2 is SQIVND (reference sequence). With 5 bases removed from V and 0 bases from J, the gap between germline ends came to 16 bases. The CDR3 extends over 16 amino acids. CDR3 nucleotides: TGTGCCAGTAGTCACCGGGCCGGGGTGATGAACACTGAAGCTTTCTTT. Its translation is CASSHRAGVMNTEAFF. Full variable domain (remainder filled in from reference TRBV19 and TRBJ1-1): DGGITQSPKYLFRKEGQNVTLSCEQNLNHDAMYWYRQDPGQGLRLIYYSQIVNDFQKGDIAEGYSVSREKKESFPLTVTSAQKNPTAFYLCASSHRAGVMNTEAFFGQGTRLTVV.

The chain is built from TRBV7-9 and TRBJ2-1, with TRBD2 matching 8 bases. The CDR3 consists of 15 residues. Trimming removed 4 bases from V and 4 bases from J; junction bases left unmatched: 6. Germline CDR1 reads SEHNR; CDR2 reads FQNEAQ (reference sequence). CDR3 amino acids: CASSWPSGSYNEQFF. The DNA for the CDR3 is TGTGCCAGCAGCTGGCCGAGCGGGAGTTACAATGAGCAGTTCTTC.

V usage is TRBV15 and J usage is TRBJ2-1, with TRBD1 identical over 10 bases. V lost 0 bases to trimming and J lost 9 bases; unmatched junction nucleotides: 14. Germline V gene data show CDR1 as LNHNV and CDR2 as YYDKDF (reference sequence). The CDR3 has 18 residues. Here the CDR3 DNA reads TGTGCCACCAGCAGAGATCTTAGGGCGGGGACAGGGGACAGTGAGCAGTTCTTC. Its protein is CATSRDLRAGTGDSEQFF.

There are a few counts of this clone. V gene TRBV4-3 combines with J gene TRBJ2-3; TRBD1 might be the D (6 bases). The germline V gene has CDR1 LGHNA and CDR2 YSLEER. This CDR3 contains 17 residues. V lost 0 bases and J lost 2, with 15 bases in between. CDR3 amino acids: CASSQDYHRENTDTQYF. CDR3 nucleotide sequence: TGCGCCAGCAGCCAAGATTATCACAGGGAAAACACAGATACGCAGTATTTT.

This clone has just one count. The chain employs TRBV10-3 and TRBJ2-7, with D perhaps TRBD2 (6 bases). Germline V lookup: CDR1 ENHRY, CDR2 SYGVKD. The CDR3 is made up of 17 amino acids. V lost 3 bases and J 4 bases, leaving 22 bases between the germline ends. As DNA, the CDR3 is TGTGCCATCAGTGATTCCCCTAATAGGGACTTTCAATACGAGCAGTACTTC. As protein: CAISDSPNRDFQYEQYF.

The chain couples TRBV7-3 to TRBJ2-7; D possibly corresponds to TRBD2 (5 bases). Trimming removed 4 bases at V and 7 bases at J, with 17 bases between. CDR3 size: 14 residues. The germline V gene has CDR1 SGHTA and CDR2 FQGTGA. CDR3 loop: CASSSQPGSGEQYF. The CDR3 bases are TGTGCCAGCAGCTCACAGCCGGGGTCGGGGGAGCAGTACTTC. Full variable domain (outside the CDR3, taken from reference TRBV7-3 and TRBJ2-7): GAGVSQTPSNKVTEKGKYVELRCDPISGHTALYWYRQSLGQGPEFLIYFQGTGAADDSGLPNDRFFAVRPEGSVSTLKIQRTERGDSAVYLCASSSQPGSGEQYFGPGTRLTVT.

The chain employs TRBV9 and TRBJ2-6, with D perhaps TRBD1 (5 bases). Germline V gives CDR1 SGDLS, CDR2 YYNGEE. CDR3 size: 14 residues. Trimming removed 3 bases at V and 4 bases at J, with 8 bases between. The CDR3 nucleotides read TGTGCCAGCAGCGCAGGGCCCGGGGCCAACGTCCTGACTTTC. Protein sequence: CASSAGPGANVLTF.

The V call is TRBV4-3, the J call TRBJ2-7; 10 bases agree with TRBD2. Germline V lookup: CDR1 LGHNA, CDR2 YSLEER. Losses at the gene ends were 0 bases for V and 3 bases for J; bases not matched to a gene: 5. The CDR3 runs 16 residues. The CDR3 DNA sequence: TGCGCCAGCAGCCAAGATAGGGCTAGCGGGAGCTACGAGCAGTACTTC. Its translation: CASSQDRASGSYEQYF.